The 17 T cell receptor beta chains listed next were all sequenced from one sample in a study of monozygotic twins with inflammatory bowel disease. TCRdb reprocessed the 5' RACE reads, with one entry per CDR3 protein and no DNA. This sample's table reports a few hundred thousand distinct CDR3 sequences. Input material: blood. The receptor source for this set is a human donor with ulcerative colitis or Crohn's disease, or a healthy co-twin of an affected twin (not recorded which).

The V gene is TRBV7-9, the J gene TRBJ1-5; TCRdb proposes TRBD1, but this gene call is untestable without DNA. CDR3 length equals 17 residues. Germline V lookup: CDR1 SEHNR, CDR2 FQNEAQ (reference sequence). CDR3 sequence reads: CASSSEDRPSSNQPQHF.

V is TRBV5-4 and J is TRBJ2-6. This CDR3 region has 15 residues. CDR1 is SGHNT and CDR2 is YYREEE in the germline V gene (reference sequence). This chain's CDR3 is CASRNGVSGANVLTF.

This chain links TRBV27 with TRBJ2-7; TCRdb reports TRBD1, a call that lacks DNA to check it against. This CDR3 contains 13 residues. Germline loops: CDR1 MNHEY, CDR2 SMNVEV (reference sequence). The CDR3: CASSNRVHYEQYF.

The chain carries TRBV3-1 and TRBJ1-3; absent DNA, TCRdb's TRBD1 call cannot be checked. There are 15 residues in the CDR3. Per germline, CDR1 LGHDT and CDR2 YNNKEL (reference sequence). The CDR3 is CASSPWDRDGNTIYF. Full variable domain (missing parts from reference TRBV3-1 and TRBJ1-3): DTAVSQTPKYLVTQMGNDKSIKCEQNLGHDTMYWYKQDSKKFLKIMFSYNNKELIINETVPNRFSPKSPDKAHLNLHINSLELGDSAVYFCASSPWDRDGNTIYFGEGSWLTVV.

V gene TRBV4-1 combines with J gene TRBJ2-7; the TCRdb D gene call, TRBD1, has no DNA to confirm it. CDR1 and CDR2 (germline): MGHRA, YSYEKL. The CDR3 has 14 residues. The CDR3 loop is CASRRGPDLGEQYF.

The J gene is TRBJ1-1, the V gene TRBV20-1; TCRdb outputs TRBD1, but without DNA this stays unchecked. The germline V gene encodes CDR1 DFQATT and CDR2 SNEGSKA (reference sequence). CDR3 length: 13 amino acids. The CDR3 region is CSLVSLGDTEAFF.

This rearrangement joins TRBV11-2 to TRBJ2-3. This CDR3 is 12 amino acids long. Germline loops: CDR1 SGHAT, CDR2 FQNNGV. The chain's CDR3 is CASSLVTDTQYF. The full variable domain, its missing parts supplied by reference TRBV11-2 and TRBJ2-3, is EAGVAQSPRYKIIEKRQSVAFWCNPISGHATLYWYQQILGQGPKLLIQFQNNGVVDDSQLPKDRFSAERLKGVDSTLKIQPAKLEDSAVYLCASSLVTDTQYFGPGTRLTVL.

The gene calls are TRBV19 and TRBJ2-7. The CDR3 runs 15 residues. Germline V gene lookup returns CDR1 LNHDA and CDR2 SQIVND (reference sequence). CDR3 loop: CASSMDRLSSYEQYF.

V gene TRBV27 combines with J gene TRBJ2-1. The CDR3 contains 14 residues. Germline V gene data show CDR1 as MNHEY and CDR2 as SMNVEV (reference sequence). The CDR3 region is CASSFLLGYNERFF.

This chain uses TRBV29-1 with TRBJ2-7; checking the TCRdb D call of TRBD1 is not possible without DNA. Germline CDR1 is SQVTM and CDR2 is ANQGSEA. The CDR3 is made up of 13 amino acids. CDR3: CSVGSARVYEQYF.

V is TRBV6-1 and J is TRBJ2-5; TCRdb's D gene call, TRBD1, goes unchecked for lack of DNA. CDR1 MNHNS and CDR2 SASEGT come from the germline V gene. The CDR3 extends over 15 amino acids. CDR3 loop: CASSAFSDRQETQYF.

This chain links TRBV24-1 with TRBJ2-1; TCRdb returns TRBD1, unconfirmable since there is no DNA. The CDR3 contains 15 residues. The germline CDR1 and CDR2 sequences are KGHDR and SFDVKD. This CDR3 is CATSDPMDSSNEQFF.

V and J are TRBV6-2 or TRBV6-3 and TRBJ2-6; TCRdb indicates TRBD1, and absent DNA this call remains unverified. Germline V lookup: CDR1 MNHEY, CDR2 SVGEGT. CDR3 length: 21 residues. Here the CDR3 reads CASSYILFRPSLSSGANVLTF.

The rearrangement joins TRBV20-1 to TRBJ2-3; TCRdb's assignment of TRBD1 cannot be checked, as there is no DNA. CDR1 is DFQATT and CDR2 is SNEGSKA in the germline V gene (reference sequence). The CDR3 has 16 residues. The CDR3 sequence is CSARVLPGQGPDTQYF.

CDR3 sequence: CASTYRVGGQPQHF. V is TRBV27 and J is TRBJ1-5; TCRdb gives TRBD1 as the D gene, but with no DNA this cannot be confirmed. The germline gives CDR1 MNHEY, CDR2 SMNVEV (reference sequence). This CDR3 has 14 amino acids.

The chain recombines TRBV12-3 or TRBV12-4 with TRBJ2-5. The CDR3 loop spans 13 amino acids. CDR3 loop: CASSLFRQETQYF.

The V gene is TRBV20-1, the J gene TRBJ2-7. The CDR3 has 12 amino acids. CDR1 is DFQATT, CDR2 SNEGSKA, per germline (reference sequence). This chain's CDR3 is CSASGDSYEQYF.